The 20 T cell receptor beta chains in this list originate from one sample, sequenced in a study of Graves' ophthalmopathy and Graves' hyperthyroidism. The sequenced template was RNA, covering the TCR beta CDR3 region. RT-PCR in the first round used HTBI primers; a second-round multiplex PCR followed. TCRdb itself ran the multiplex PCR reads through MiXCR, one entry per CDR3 protein. The sample lists 600,000 to 950,000 distinct CDR3 sequences; roughly 40% were seen once. The sequencing input was peripheral blood. These receptors came from an adult man with Graves' ophthalmopathy.

This chain joins TRBV5-1 and TRBJ2-5; D is ambiguous. The CDR3 contains 13 residues. Germline CDR1 SGHRS, CDR2 YFSETQ. Trimming took 3 bases from V and 5 from J, leaving 11 bases between them. The CDR3 loop is CASSYALRETQYF. CDR3 DNA: TGCGCCAGCAGCTACGCTCTAAGGGAGACCCAGTACTTC.

This clonotype was seen just once. At one end the junction does not follow the germline gene, possibly because of a read error. The rearrangement links TRBV10-3 to TRBJ1-2; maybe TRBD1 (5 bases). The CDR3 extends over 13 amino acids. Germline-derived CDR1 and CDR2 are ENHRY and SYGVKD. The DNA of the CDR3 is TGTGCCACCAGTGGCCCCGACAGTAGTGGCTACACCTTC. The encoded protein is CATSGPDSSGYTF.

This chain joins TRBV25-1 and TRBJ1-6, with D maybe TRBD1 (5 bases). Germline CDR1 MGHDK, CDR2 SYGVNS. This CDR3 is built from 17 residues. Trimming cost V 8 bases and J 2 bases, with 19 bases left between them. The CDR3 spells CASQRTSGATYNSPLHF. CDR3 in DNA: TGTGCCAGCCAAAGAACCTCCGGGGCAACCTATAATTCACCCCTCCACTTT.

This clonotype was detected only a few times. This CDR3 reads CASSVYQGGNTEAFF. In DNA form, the CDR3 reads TGTGCCAGCAGTGTCTACCAGGGCGGAAACACTGAAGCTTTCTTT. The V and J genes are TRBV6-1 and TRBJ1-1; D possibly corresponds to TRBD1 (5 bases). With 4 bases removed from V and 2 bases from J, the gap between germline ends came to 14 bases. Germline V gene data show CDR1 as MNHNS and CDR2 as SASEGT. The CDR3 covers 15 residues.

The J gene is TRBJ2-3, the V gene TRBV7-9, with 8 bases identical to TRBD2. Germline trimming cut 5 bases from V and 10 bases from J; bases unmatched to any gene: 11. The CDR3 sequence is 14 residues long. Germline CDR1 is SEHNR and CDR2 is FQNEAQ (reference sequence). In nucleotides, the CDR3 is TGTGCCAGCAGCCGCCGGGAGGGCCCCGATGCGCAGTATTTT. Translating gives CASSRREGPDAQYF. The whole variable domain, filled in from reference TRBV7-9 and TRBJ2-3, reads DTGVSQNPRHKITKRGQNVTFRCDPISEHNRLYWYRQTLGQGPEFLTYFQNEAQLEKSRLLSDRFSAERPKGSFSTLEIQRTEQGDSAMYLCASSRREGPDAQYFGPGTRLTVL.

The chain uses TRBV20-1 and TRBJ2-5; the D gene could be TRBD1 or TRBD2 (6 bases each). Trimming pared 0 bases from V and 5 bases from J, leaving 16 bases between. This CDR3 comprises 15 residues. Germline CDR1 reads DFQATT; CDR2 reads SNEGSKA (reference sequence). CDR3 sequence (DNA): TGCAGTGCTAGAGATCTTTGGGGGGCGCGGGAGACCCAGTACTTC. Its protein is CSARDLWGARETQYF.

The chain links TRBV24-1 to TRBJ2-1, with TRBD1 as a possible D gene (5 bases). The ends were cut back, 3 bases at V and 0 bases at J, with 11 bases in the middle. The CDR3 runs 16 residues. Germline CDR1 KGHDR, CDR2 SFDVKD. The chain's CDR3 is CATSDTTVSSYNEQFF. The DNA for the CDR3 is TGTGCCACCAGTGATACGACAGTTAGCTCCTACAATGAGCAGTTCTTC.

This rearrangement joins TRBV19 to TRBJ1-5; 9 bases are a match to TRBD1. This CDR3 has 15 residues. Germline assignment: CDR1 LNHDA and CDR2 SQIVND (reference sequence). The V and J ends lost 5 bases and 4 bases, in that order; junction bases with no gene match: 6. The CDR3: CASSADRGINQPQHF. In DNA, the CDR3 is TGTGCCAGTAGTGCGGACAGGGGCATTAATCAGCCCCAGCATTTT.

The J gene is TRBJ1-2, the V gene TRBV15; 8 nucleotides match TRBD1. V was clipped by 3 bases and J by 12 bases; unmatched bases: 9. This CDR3 is built from 13 residues. Germline values: CDR1 LNHNV, CDR2 YYDKDF (reference sequence). CDR3 coding DNA: TGTGCCACCAGCAGGGAAGACAGGGGTGGGAACACCTTC. Residues: CATSREDRGGNTF.

The chain carries TRBV5-6 and TRBJ1-1; D remains ambiguous. The CDR3 is 16 residues long. Trimming shortened V by 0 bases and J by 0 bases, and 12 bases separated the two germline ends. Germline-derived CDR1 and CDR2 are SGHDT and YYEEEE. The CDR3 DNA is TGTGCCAGCAGCTTGGCCTCTAGGGTAGTGAACACTGAAGCTTTCTTT. Translation gives CASSLASRVVNTEAFF.

The chain joins TRBV9 to TRBJ2-5, with 10 positions matching TRBD1. V lost 5 bases and J lost 2; bases outside the gene matches: 15. In germline, CDR1 is SGDLS, CDR2 YYNGEE. CDR3 length equals 18 residues. CDR3 region: CASSPRDRGGIGQETQYF. For the CDR3, the DNA is TGTGCCAGCAGTCCCCGGGACAGGGGCGGGATAGGGCAAGAGACCCAGTACTTC. The whole variable domain, remainder taken from reference TRBV9 and TRBJ2-5, is DSGVTQTPKHLITATGQRVTLRCSPRSGDLSVYWYQQSLDQGLQFLIQYYNGEERAKGNILERFSAQQFPDLHSELNLSSLELGDSALYFCASSPRDRGGIGQETQYFGPGTRLLVL.

The chain couples TRBV19 to TRBJ2-1; 8 positions agree with TRBD1. Per the germline V gene, CDR1 is LNHDA and CDR2 is SQIVND (reference sequence). V shed 6 bases and J 5 bases; nucleotides not matched to a gene: 6. The CDR3 has 14 residues. The CDR3 bases are TGTGCCAGTAGCTGGCAGGGGGCCAACAATGAGCAGTTCTTC. Translating it yields CASSWQGANNEQFF.

This clonotype was seen repeatedly, ten times or more. V and J are TRBV2 and TRBJ2-7; a possible D gene is TRBD2 (5 bases). The CDR3 consists of 12 residues. Germline values: CDR1 SNHLY, CDR2 FYNNEI. V was pared by 6 bases and J by 7 bases, with 13 bases between. CDR3 region: CASSVLGGEQYF. CDR3 DNA sequence: TGTGCCAGCAGCGTCCTAGGAGGAGAGCAGTACTTC.

As for this clonotype: Possible read error: a much larger clone is one base away. CDR3 loop: CASSESPRVPGNTIYF. In DNA form, the CDR3 reads TGTGCCAGCAGCGAATCCCCCAGGGTCCCTGGAAACACCATATATTTT. The rearrangement joins TRBV7-8 to TRBJ1-3; TRBD1 might be the D (5 bases). Trimming took off 5 bases at V and 2 bases at J, with 16 bases between the two ends. Germline CDR1 and CDR2: SGHVS and FQNEAQ. This CDR3 comprises 16 residues.

The chain employs TRBV20-1 and TRBJ2-5; 9 nucleotides agree with TRBD2. The V gene's germline CDR1 is DFQATT and CDR2 SNEGSKA (reference sequence). V trimming: 0 bases; J trimming: 4 bases; junction bases outside the gene matches: 9. This CDR3 region has 16 residues. CDR3: CSARDRVAGVAETQYF. The CDR3 nucleotides are TGCAGTGCTAGAGATAGGGTAGCGGGAGTCGCAGAGACCCAGTACTTC.

This clonotype occurred a few times. The J gene is TRBJ2-5, the V gene TRBV7-2; D is uncertain. V lost 5 bases, J lost 4 bases, and 14 bases lay in between. The CDR3 is 14 residues long. CDR1 and CDR2 from the germline V gene are SGHTA and FQGNSA. CDR3 coding DNA: TGTGCCAGCAGCCGCGTATCGGTGGGAGAGACCCAGTACTTC. Translation gives CASSRVSVGETQYF.

Note on this clonotype: A much larger clone differs from this one at a single base, so this may be a read error. The chain couples TRBV2 to TRBJ2-7; 13 nucleotides line up with TRBD2. CDR1 is SNHLY and CDR2 is FYNNEI in the germline V gene. V was pared by 6 bases and J by 6 bases, with 8 bases of the junction left unmatched. The CDR3 extends over 15 amino acids. CDR3 protein: CASRIGLAGACEQYF. CDR3 DNA: TGTGCCAGCAGAATCGGACTAGCGGGGGCCTGCGAGCAGTACTTC.

The chain joins TRBV4-3 to TRBJ2-7; weak D call: TRBD1 (6 bases). The CDR3 has 16 residues. V lost 2 bases, J lost 1 base, and 15 bases lay in between. Germline CDR1 and CDR2: LGHNA and YSLEER. The CDR3 DNA sequence: TGCGCCAGCAGCCAACAGGCGGCAGGGGCTTCCTACGAGCAGTACTTC. Translating it yields CASSQQAAGASYEQYF.

The rearrangement uses TRBV20-1 and TRBJ1-1; TRBD1 might be the D (5 bases). V lost 6 bases to trimming and J lost 0 bases, with 14 bases between them. There are 14 residues in the CDR3. Per germline, CDR1 DFQATT and CDR2 SNEGSKA (reference sequence). The CDR3 sequence: CSAWGYGVNTEAFF. CDR3 sequence (DNA): TGCAGTGCCTGGGGGTACGGTGTGAACACTGAAGCTTTCTTT.

This clonotype was detected ten times or more. This rearrangement joins TRBV2 to TRBJ1-2, with D perhaps matching TRBD1 (6 bases). The CDR3 totals 16 residues. Germline CDR1 is SNHLY and CDR2 is FYNNEI. Trimming shortened V by 3 bases and J by 4 bases, and 18 bases separated the two germline ends. Written as DNA, the CDR3 is TGTGCCAGCAGTGATCATCCTGCGGGACAAGTCTATGGCTACACCTTC. Translation: CASSDHPAGQVYGYTF.